Shown below are 22 T cell receptor beta chains from a single sample sequenced in a study of identical twins. TCRdb re-called the 5' RACE reads through MiXCR, storing one row per CDR3 protein. The sample has 1.5 million to 2 million distinct CDR3 sequences; about 30% are singletons. Sequenced sample: cord blood. These receptors originate from a newborn girl in good health.

The chain carries TRBV20-1 and TRBJ1-6; no definite D call. This CDR3 is built from 14 residues. The germline V and J ends were trimmed by 0 bases and 9 bases, with 12 bases remaining between them. Germline lookup yields CDR1 DFQATT and CDR2 SNEGSKA (reference sequence). The CDR3 here is CSARDLKGGSPLHF. The CDR3, as DNA: TGCAGTGCTAGAGATCTAAAGGGTGGTTCACCCCTCCACTTT.

This clonotype has a handful of counts. This chain links TRBV3-1 with TRBJ2-2, with D uncertain. V was pared by 0 bases and J by 5 bases, with 7 bases between. The CDR3 is 14 amino acids. In germline, CDR1 is LGHDT, CDR2 YNNKEL (reference sequence). The CDR3 DNA follows: TGTGCCAGCAGCCAAGAGGGCGTAACCGGGGAGCTGTTTTTT. The encoded protein is CASSQEGVTGELFF.

The rearrangement links TRBV3-1 to TRBJ1-1; D is unclear. The CDR3 is 16 residues long. The V end lost 5 bases, the J end lost 0 bases, and 16 bases lay between the germline ends. CDR1 is LGHDT, CDR2 YNNKEL, per germline (reference sequence). This CDR3 reads CASSEVSYRLNTEAFF. DNA for the CDR3: TGTGCCAGCAGCGAAGTTTCTTATCGGTTGAACACTGAAGCTTTCTTT.

This clonotype was observed many times. The V call is TRBV25-1, the J call TRBJ2-7, with 7 bases aligning to TRBD1. The CDR3 spans 14 residues. The V and J ends lost 2 bases and 3 bases, in that order; junction bases with no gene match: 4. Germline CDR1 and CDR2: MGHDK and SYGVNS. The CDR3 loop reads CASSETGAGYEQYF. The CDR3 DNA follows: TGTGCCAGCAGTGAAACAGGGGCAGGCTACGAGCAGTACTTC.

The V gene is TRBV20-1, the J gene TRBJ1-1, with 7 bases fitting TRBD1. The CDR3 loop spans 13 amino acids. V gave up 5 bases and J gave up 3 bases; unmatched junction bases: 6. Per germline, CDR1 DFQATT and CDR2 SNEGSKA (reference sequence). CDR3 coding DNA: TGCAGTGCTGCTAGGGGGCTGGACACTGAAGCTTTCTTT. This sequence encodes CSAARGLDTEAFF.

The chain couples TRBV6-1 to TRBJ2-5; 7 bases match TRBD1. The CDR3 totals 13 residues. Germline V gene lookup returns CDR1 MNHNS and CDR2 SASEGT. V lost 7 bases and J lost 4; bases outside the gene matches: 6. Here the CDR3 reads CASNTQGLETQYF. CDR3 in DNA: TGTGCCAGCAATACACAGGGGTTAGAGACCCAGTACTTC.

This clonotype turned up a few times. V is TRBV28 and J is TRBJ1-1; unclear D gene. CDR1 is MDHEN and CDR2 is SYDVKM in the germline V gene. Between the trimmed V and J ends, which lost 4 bases and 4 bases, there was a span of 7 bases. CDR3 length: 12 amino acids. CDR3: CASSSRPTEAFF. DNA of the CDR3: TGTGCCAGCAGTTCCCGCCCCACTGAAGCTTTCTTT.

The chain carries TRBV9 and TRBJ2-3, with 9 bases that match TRBD2. Per germline, CDR1 SGDLS and CDR2 YYNGEE. CDR3 length: 17 amino acids. Trimming cost V 0 bases and J 5 bases; bases outside gene matches: 10. The CDR3 DNA reads TGTGCCAGCAGCGTAGCCCTAGCGGGGCGAGGAGGAGATACGCAGTATTTT. Translation gives CASSVALAGRGGDTQYF.

This rearrangement joins TRBV24-1 to TRBJ2-1; no definite D call. V was cut by 1 base and J by 7 bases, with 13 bases left in between. Germline V gives CDR1 KGHDR, CDR2 SFDVKD. The CDR3 sequence is 15 residues long. This CDR3 is CATSDFARRSNEQFF. Written as DNA, the CDR3 is TGTGCCACCAGTGATTTTGCCCGACGTTCGAATGAGCAGTTCTTC.

This chain links TRBV7-9 with TRBJ1-4; possible D gene TRBD1, 6 bases. CDR3 length: 15 amino acids. Germline assignment: CDR1 SEHNR and CDR2 FQNEAQ (reference sequence). The germline V and J ends were trimmed by 5 bases and 5 bases, with 15 bases remaining between them. CDR3 amino acids: CASSPGGQGNEKLFF. CDR3 nucleotides: TGTGCCAGCAGCCCCGGGGGACAAGGGAATGAAAAACTGTTTTTT. Full variable domain (remainder filled in from reference TRBV7-9 and TRBJ1-4): DTGVSQNPRHKITKRGQNVTFRCDPISEHNRLYWYRQTLGQGPEFLTYFQNEAQLEKSRLLSDRFSAERPKGSFSTLEIQRTEQGDSAMYLCASSPGGQGNEKLFFGSGTQLSVL.

The chain uses TRBV25-1 and TRBJ2-7, with 8 bases aligning to TRBD1. The CDR3 is 14 amino acids. The V gene's germline CDR1 is MGHDK and CDR2 SYGVNS. J gave up 7 bases and V 4 bases, and 9 bases lay outside the gene matches. DNA of the CDR3: TGTGCCAGCAGTGCCTCGGGACAGGCCTGGGAGCAGTACTTC. Protein product: CASSASGQAWEQYF.

V and J are TRBV2 and TRBJ2-1, with 12 nucleotides matching TRBD2. This CDR3 has 17 amino acids. Trimming removed 8 bases from V and 0 bases from J; junction bases left unmatched: 8. Germline V CDR1 and CDR2: SNHLY, FYNNEI. In DNA form, the CDR3 reads TGTGCCAGCCCCGGGACTAGCGGGCTTCGCTCCTACAATGAGCAGTTCTTC. This translates into CASPGTSGLRSYNEQFF.

The chain is built from TRBV4-1 and TRBJ2-1; tentatively, D is TRBD2 (6 bases). CDR3 length: 13 amino acids. CDR1 and CDR2 (germline): MGHRA, YSYEKL. V was clipped by 0 bases and J by 11 bases, with 11 bases between them. CDR3 DNA sequence: TGCGCCAGCAGCCAAGATCCGGAGGGGAAGCAGTTCTTC. This sequence encodes CASSQDPEGKQFF.

This clonotype was detected many times. V usage is TRBV29-1 and J usage is TRBJ2-1; 9 nucleotides line up with TRBD2. This CDR3 contains 15 residues. Germline V gives CDR1 SQVTM, CDR2 ANQGSEA. Unmatched junction bases numbered 9, after V lost 4 bases and J lost 5 bases. CDR3 bases: TGCAGCGTTGCCAGGCGGGAGGGGCCGAACAATGAGCAGTTCTTC. This sequence encodes CSVARREGPNNEQFF.

Only a few counts were recorded for this clonotype. The chain uses TRBV5-1 and TRBJ2-2; 8 positions agree with TRBD2. V lost 4 bases and J lost 7; bases outside the gene matches: 9. The CDR3 has 15 amino acids. Germline-derived CDR1 and CDR2 are SGHRS and YFSETQ. The CDR3 region has the DNA TGCGCCAGCAGCCTGCCGGGACTAGAGATCGGGGAGCTGTTTTTT. It yields the protein CASSLPGLEIGELFF.

The genes are TRBV2 and TRBJ2-5; no definite D call. Germline V gene data show CDR1 as SNHLY and CDR2 as FYNNEI. This CDR3 is 12 amino acids long. The germline V and J ends were trimmed by 8 bases and 2 bases, with 9 bases remaining between them. The CDR3 nucleotides are TGTGCCAGCTTGGGCAGGCAAGAGACCCAGTACTTC. Translated, it gives CASLGRQETQYF.

This clonotype occurred a few times. The rearrangement uses TRBV7-2 and TRBJ1-2; TRBD1 matches at 9 bases. Germline CDR1 reads SGHTA; CDR2 reads FQGNSA. The ends lost 3 bases at V and 4 bases at J; junction bases unmatched: 12. The CDR3 has 17 residues. CDR3 amino acids: CASSLSLQGARGYGYTF. The CDR3 nucleotides are TGTGCCAGCAGCTTGAGTTTACAGGGGGCGCGCGGCTATGGCTACACCTTC.

As to this clonotype: The junction differs from germline at one of its ends, possibly a read error. The chain couples TRBV12-3 or TRBV12-4 to TRBJ1-1, with 7 bases matching TRBD1. The CDR3 consists of 14 residues. In nucleotides, the CDR3 is TGTGCCAGCGGCCAGACAGGGATGAAGACTGAAGCTTTCTTT. Translation: CASGQTGMKTEAFF.

In its sample, this clonotype was seen many times. This chain connects TRBV5-1 to TRBJ2-3; the D is unclear. Germline CDR1 is SGHRS and CDR2 is YFSETQ. CDR3 length: 11 residues. Trimming removed 2 bases from V and 7 bases from J, with 5 bases in between. This chain's CDR3 is CASSFRNTQYF. CDR3 nucleotides: TGCGCCAGCAGCTTCCGGAATACGCAGTATTTT. Supplemented by reference TRBV5-1 and TRBJ2-3, the full variable domain reads KAGVTQTPRYLIKTRGQQVTLSCSPISGHRSVSWYQQTPGQGLQFLFEYFSETQRNKGNFPGRFSGRQFSNSRSEMNVSTLELGDSALYLCASSFRNTQYFGPGTRLTVL.

V gene TRBV12-3 or TRBV12-4 combines with J gene TRBJ1-2; 8 nucleotides align to TRBD1. The CDR3 is 15 amino acids. V was pared by 3 bases and J by 4 bases, with 7 bases of the junction left unmatched. The CDR3 DNA follows: TGTGCCAGCAGTTTTTCGACAGGGGCGTCCTATGGCTACACCTTC. It encodes CASSFSTGASYGYTF.

This clonotype has more than one count but fewer than ten. This chain uses TRBV27 with TRBJ2-3; 8 bases are shared with TRBD2. The CDR3 runs to 16 residues. Germline V gene lookup returns CDR1 MNHEY and CDR2 SMNVEV (reference sequence). With 8 bases clipped from V and 2 bases from J, the junction kept 12 bases outside the gene matches. CDR3 amino acids: CASRLGGAGHTDTQYF. DNA for the CDR3: TGTGCCAGCCGCCTCGGGGGGGCGGGGCACACAGATACGCAGTATTTT.

This chain joins TRBV20-1 and TRBJ2-1, with D perhaps being TRBD1 or TRBD2 (5 bases each). Germline assignment: CDR1 DFQATT and CDR2 SNEGSKA (reference sequence). V lost 0 bases and J 5 bases, leaving 11 bases between the germline ends. The CDR3 runs to 14 residues. The CDR3: CSAREAGTHNEQFF. The CDR3 DNA follows: TGCAGTGCTAGAGAGGCAGGGACCCACAATGAGCAGTTCTTC.